Sequencing of this T cell receptor (beta chain) was carried out in a study of cytomegalovirus exposure and HLA in healthy donors. Broader study findings: Many donors shared some public TCRs, even though most TCR sequences were rare. Later analysis associated a missense DCLRE1C variant with TCR beta V- and J-gene trimming. Reported findings show TCR beta sequences accurately forecast HLA-A and HLA-B alleles in most subjects.

There were likely unrecorded immune exposures, though donors were nominally healthy when sampled. Researchers ran the PCR with 60 Vbeta and 13 Jbeta primers. This table comes from immunoSEQ multiplex PCR, and its TCRdb copy is limited to in-frame clones, with some not included. The sample has 150,000 to 200,000 clones; around three quarters are singletons. V lost 1 base and J lost 5; bases outside the gene matches: 7. The CDR3 has 16 amino acids. Germline V gene lookup returns CDR1 SGHVS and CDR2 FQNEAQ. As for this clone: Its cognate antigen is unknown.

The rearrangement joins TRBV7-8 to TRBJ1-4, with TRBD1 matching 7 bases. The specimen was PBMCs. The TCR sequence derives from a woman aged 25 to 39 in good health and CMV-seropositive. CDR3: CASSLDTGVGNEKLFF. In DNA, the CDR3 is TGTGCCAGCAGCTTAGATACAGGGGTGGGAAATGAAAAACTGTTTTTT.